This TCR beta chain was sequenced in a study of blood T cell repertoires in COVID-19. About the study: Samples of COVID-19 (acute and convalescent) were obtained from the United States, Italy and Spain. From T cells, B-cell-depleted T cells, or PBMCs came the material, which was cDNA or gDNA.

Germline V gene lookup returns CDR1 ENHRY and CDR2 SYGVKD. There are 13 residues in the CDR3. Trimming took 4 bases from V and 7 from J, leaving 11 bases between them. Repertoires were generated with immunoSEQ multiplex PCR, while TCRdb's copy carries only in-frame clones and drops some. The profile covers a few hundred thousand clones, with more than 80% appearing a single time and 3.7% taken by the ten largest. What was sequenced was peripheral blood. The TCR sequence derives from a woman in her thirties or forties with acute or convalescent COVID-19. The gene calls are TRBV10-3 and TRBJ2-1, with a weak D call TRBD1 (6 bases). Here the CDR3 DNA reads TGTGCCATCAGTGGACAGGCGAATAATGAGCAGTTCTTC. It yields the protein CAISGQANNEQFF.